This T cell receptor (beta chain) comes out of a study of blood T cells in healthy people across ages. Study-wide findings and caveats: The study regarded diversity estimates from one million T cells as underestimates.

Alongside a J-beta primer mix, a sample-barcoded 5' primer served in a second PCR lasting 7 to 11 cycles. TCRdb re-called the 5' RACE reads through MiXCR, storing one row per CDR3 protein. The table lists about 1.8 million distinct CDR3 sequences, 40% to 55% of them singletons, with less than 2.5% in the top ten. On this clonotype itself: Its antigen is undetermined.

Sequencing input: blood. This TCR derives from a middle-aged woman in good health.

Here the CDR3 DNA reads TGCAGTGCCGCCAGGTCTGGCACAGATACGCAGTATTTT. It yields the protein CSAARSGTDTQYF. The V and J genes are TRBV20-1 and TRBJ2-3; D unclear. This CDR3 has 13 amino acids. Trimming left V 6 bases short and J 1 base short, with 11 bases between. Germline CDR1 is DFQATT and CDR2 is SNEGSKA (reference sequence).